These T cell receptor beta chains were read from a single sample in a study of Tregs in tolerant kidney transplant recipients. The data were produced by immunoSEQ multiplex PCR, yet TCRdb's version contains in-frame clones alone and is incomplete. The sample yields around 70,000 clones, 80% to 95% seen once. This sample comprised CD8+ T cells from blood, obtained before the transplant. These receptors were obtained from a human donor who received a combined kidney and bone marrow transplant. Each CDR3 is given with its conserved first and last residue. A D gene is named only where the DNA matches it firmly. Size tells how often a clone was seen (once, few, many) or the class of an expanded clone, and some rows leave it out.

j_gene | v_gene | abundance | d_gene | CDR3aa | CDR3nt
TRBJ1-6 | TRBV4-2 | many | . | CASSPDLGRGNSPLHF | TGTGCCAGCAGCCCTGATTTAGGCAGGGGAAATTCCCCCCTCCACTTT
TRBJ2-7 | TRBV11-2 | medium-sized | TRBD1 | CASSPGTGEGYEQYF | TGTGCCAGCAGCCCGGGGACAGGGGAGGGGTACGAGCAGTACTTC
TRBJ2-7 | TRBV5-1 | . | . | CASSKDIGSYEQYF | TGCGCCAGCAGCAAGGACATAGGATCCTACGAGCAGTACTTC
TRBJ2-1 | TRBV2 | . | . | CASDWVEQFF | TGTGCCAGCGACTGGGTTGAGCAGTTCTTC
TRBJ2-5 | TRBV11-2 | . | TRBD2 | CASSHRLTSGEETQYF | TGTGCCAGCAGCCATCGTTTGACTAGCGGGGAAGAGACCCAGTACTTC
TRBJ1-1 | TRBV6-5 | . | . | CASSYSSAGDEAFF | TGTGCCAGCAGTTACTCTTCAGCGGGGGATGAAGCTTTCTTT
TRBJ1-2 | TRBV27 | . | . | CASSPTVDYGYTF | TGTGCCAGCAGTCCTACAGTAGACTATGGCTACACCTTC
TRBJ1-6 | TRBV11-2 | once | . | CASSLLQGIGLSYNSPLHF | TGTGCCAGCAGCCTCTTACAGGGTATCGGGCTCTCCTATAATTCACCCCTCCACTTT
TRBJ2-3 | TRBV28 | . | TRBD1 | CASSRPDRQWRITDTQYF | TGTGCCAGCAGTCGACCGGACAGGCAATGGCGAATCACAGATACGCAGTATTTT
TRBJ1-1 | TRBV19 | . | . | CASSIGRNTEAFF | TGTGCCAGTAGTATAGGCAGAAACACTGAAGCTTTCTTT
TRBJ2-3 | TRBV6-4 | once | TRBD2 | CASSGSGGATDTQYF | TGTGCCAGCAGTGGTAGCGGGGGGGCCACAGATACGCAGTATTTT
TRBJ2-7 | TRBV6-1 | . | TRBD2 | CASKAGLANSEQYF | TGTGCCAGCAAGGCGGGACTAGCGAATTCGGAGCAGTACTTC
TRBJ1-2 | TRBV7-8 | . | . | CASSLFTSSNYGYTF | TGTGCCAGCAGCTTATTTACCAGTTCCAACTATGGCTACACCTTC
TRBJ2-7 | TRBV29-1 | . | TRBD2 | CSVPGTSGATYEQYF | TGCAGCGTCCCCGGGACTAGCGGGGCCACGTACGAGCAGTACTTC
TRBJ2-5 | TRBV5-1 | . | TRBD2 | CASTSGGSQETQYF | TGCGCCAGCACCTCGGGAGGGTCCCAAGAGACCCAGTACTTC
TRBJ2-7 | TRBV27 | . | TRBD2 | CASSLIAGSYEQYF | TGTGCCAGCAGTTTAATAGCGGGCTCCTACGAGCAGTACTTC
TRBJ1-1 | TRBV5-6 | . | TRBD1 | CASSRGTGAEAFF | TGTGCCAGCAGCAGAGGGACAGGGGCTGAAGCTTTCTTT
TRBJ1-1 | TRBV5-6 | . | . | CASTFGGPNTEAFF | TGTGCCAGCACCTTTGGCGGTCCTAACACTGAAGCTTTCTTT
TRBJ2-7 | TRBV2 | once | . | CASSLSGLLYEQYF | TGTGCCAGCAGTTTATCGGGACTCTTATACGAGCAGTACTTC
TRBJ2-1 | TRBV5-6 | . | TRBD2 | CASSLGLEQFF | TGTGCCAGCAGCCTGGGACTAGAGCAGTTCTTC
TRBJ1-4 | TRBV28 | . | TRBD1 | CASSLRQGATNEKLFF | TGTGCCAGCAGCCTTCGACAGGGGGCTACTAATGAAAAACTGTTTTTT
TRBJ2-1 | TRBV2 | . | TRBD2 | CARLANSGGMNEQFF | TGTGCCAGGCTAGCTAATAGCGGGGGGATGAATGAGCAGTTCTTC